Each of the 5 T cell receptor beta chains below was sequenced from the same sample in a study of blood T cell repertoires in COVID-19. TCRdb's table, derived via immunoSEQ multiplex PCR, lists solely in-frame clones and lacks some. The sample consists of tens of thousands of clones, roughly 76% of them appearing once. The source material was peripheral blood. These receptors came from a man at least 80 years old with COVID-19, enrolled during active disease.

Within the sample, this clone is medium-sized (0.01 to 0.1%). The rearrangement links TRBV9 to TRBJ1-5; D is unresolved. The germline V gene has CDR1 SGDLS and CDR2 YYNGEE. Between the trimmed V and J ends, which lost 1 base and 9 bases, there was a span of 11 bases. The CDR3 length is 13 residues. CDR3 in amino acids: CASSVSLRGPQHF. CDR3 coding DNA: TGTGCCAGCAGCGTAAGTCTCCGGGGGCCCCAGCATTTT.

This chain links TRBV5-4 with TRBJ1-2; no clear D gene. V was shortened by 5 bases and J by 7 bases, with 18 bases between the two germline ends. This CDR3 region has 14 residues. Germline CDR1 and CDR2: SGHNT and YYREEE (reference sequence). As DNA, the CDR3 is TGTGCCAGCAGAGAGCAGGCGGGCCCGGGTGGCTACACCTTC. It yields the protein CASREQAGPGGYTF.

The V gene is TRBV30, the J gene TRBJ1-3, with D perhaps TRBD1 (5 bases). CDR1 and CDR2 from the germline V gene are GTSNPN and SVGIG (reference sequence). V gave up 0 bases and J gave up 5 bases, with 11 bases separating them. The length of the CDR3 is 14 residues. DNA of the CDR3: TGTGCCTGGAGTGTTCAGGGCGCAAGAAACACCATATATTTT. This codes for CAWSVQGARNTIYF.

The chain links TRBV10-3 to TRBJ1-5; 7 positions match TRBD1. This CDR3 is built from 13 residues. Germline assignment: CDR1 ENHRY and CDR2 SYGVKD. Losses at the gene ends were 7 bases for V and 3 bases for J; bases not matched to a gene: 3. CDR3 sequence (DNA): TGTGCCATCAAAGGGACAGACAATCAGCCCCAGCATTTT. Translation: CAIKGTDNQPQHF.

The rearrangement links TRBV25-1 to TRBJ1-2, with 7 bases fitting TRBD1. This CDR3 has 14 residues. CDR1 is MGHDK, CDR2 SYGVNS, per germline. Trimming took 1 base from V and 5 from J; bases not matched to a gene: 4. The CDR3 coding sequence is TGTGCCAGCAGTGAATGGGACAGAGGATATGGCTACACCTTC. Protein sequence: CASSEWDRGYGYTF.